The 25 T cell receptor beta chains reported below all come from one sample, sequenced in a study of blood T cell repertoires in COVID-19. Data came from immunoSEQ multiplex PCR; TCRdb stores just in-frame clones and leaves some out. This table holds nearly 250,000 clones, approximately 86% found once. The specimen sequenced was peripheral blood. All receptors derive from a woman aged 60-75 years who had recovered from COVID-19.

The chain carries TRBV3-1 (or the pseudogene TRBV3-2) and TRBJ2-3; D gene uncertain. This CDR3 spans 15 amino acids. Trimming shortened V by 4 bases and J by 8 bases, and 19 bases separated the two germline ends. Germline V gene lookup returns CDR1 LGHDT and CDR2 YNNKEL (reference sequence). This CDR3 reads CASSPRPGYLRTQYF. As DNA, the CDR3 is TGTGCCAGCAGCCCGCGGCCCGGTTACTTGCGTACGCAGTATTTT.

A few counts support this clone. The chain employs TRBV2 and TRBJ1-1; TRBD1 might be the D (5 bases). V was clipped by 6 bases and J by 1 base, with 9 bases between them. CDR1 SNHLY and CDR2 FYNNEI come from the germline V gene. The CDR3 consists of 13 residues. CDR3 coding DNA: TGTGCCAGCAGGCTTGACAGGAACACTGAAGCTTTCTTT. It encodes CASRLDRNTEAFF. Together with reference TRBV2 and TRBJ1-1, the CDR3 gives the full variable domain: EPEVTQTPSHQVTQMGQEVILRCVPISNHLYFYWYRQILGQKVEFLVSFYNNEISEKSEIFDDQFSVERPDGSNFTLKIRSTKLEDSAMYFCASRLDRNTEAFFGQGTRLTVV.

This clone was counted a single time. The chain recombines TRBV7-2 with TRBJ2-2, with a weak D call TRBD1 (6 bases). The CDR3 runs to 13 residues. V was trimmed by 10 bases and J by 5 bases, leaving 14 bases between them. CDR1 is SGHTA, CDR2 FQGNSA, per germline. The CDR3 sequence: CATSAQGTGELFF. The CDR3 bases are TGTGCCACCTCAGCCCAGGGGACCGGGGAGCTGTTTTTT.

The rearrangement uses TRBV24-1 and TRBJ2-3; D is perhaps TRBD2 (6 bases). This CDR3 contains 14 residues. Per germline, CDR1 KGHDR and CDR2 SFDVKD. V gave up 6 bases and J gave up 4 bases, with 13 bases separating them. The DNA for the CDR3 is TGTGCCACCAGTCAGGGCGGGGAGGCAGATACGCAGTATTTT. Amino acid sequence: CATSQGGEADTQYF.

The CDR3 DNA follows: TGCGCCAGCAGGTATACGACAGGAGCTGCTGGAAACACCATATATTTT. It translates to CASRYTTGAAGNTIYF. This sequence joins TRBV4-1 and TRBJ1-3; a weak D match, TRBD1 (6 bases). CDR3 length equals 16 residues. V lost 6 bases and J lost 2, with 17 bases in between. Germline V lookup: CDR1 MGHRA, CDR2 YSYEKL.

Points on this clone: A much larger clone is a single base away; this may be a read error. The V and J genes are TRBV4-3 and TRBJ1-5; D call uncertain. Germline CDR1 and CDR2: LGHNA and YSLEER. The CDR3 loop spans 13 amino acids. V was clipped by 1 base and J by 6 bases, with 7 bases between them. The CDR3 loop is CASSQVRGQPQHF. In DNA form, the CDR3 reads TGCGCCAGCAGCCAAGTTCGGGGTCAGCCCCAGCATTTT.

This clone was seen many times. The CDR3 DNA follows: TGTGCCAGCAGCCGGGCCCTTAGCGGGGCGAACACCGGGGAGCTGTTTTTT. It translates to CASSRALSGANTGELFF. J is TRBJ2-2 and V is TRBV4-2; the match to TRBD2 covers 8 bases. This CDR3 contains 17 residues. The germline V gene has CDR1 LGHNA and CDR2 YNFKEQ. J was trimmed by 0 bases and V by 4 bases; bases with no gene match: 7.

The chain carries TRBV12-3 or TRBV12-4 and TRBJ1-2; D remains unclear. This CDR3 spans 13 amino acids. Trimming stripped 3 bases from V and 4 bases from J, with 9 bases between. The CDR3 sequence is CASSFRAAYGYTF. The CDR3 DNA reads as TGTGCCAGCAGTTTCCGAGCGGCCTATGGCTACACCTTC.

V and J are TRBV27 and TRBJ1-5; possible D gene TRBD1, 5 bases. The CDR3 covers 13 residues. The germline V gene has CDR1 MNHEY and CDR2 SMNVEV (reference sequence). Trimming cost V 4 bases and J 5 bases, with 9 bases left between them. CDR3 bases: TGTGCCAGCAGTTCCGCAGGGTATCAGCCCCAGCATTTT. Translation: CASSSAGYQPQHF.

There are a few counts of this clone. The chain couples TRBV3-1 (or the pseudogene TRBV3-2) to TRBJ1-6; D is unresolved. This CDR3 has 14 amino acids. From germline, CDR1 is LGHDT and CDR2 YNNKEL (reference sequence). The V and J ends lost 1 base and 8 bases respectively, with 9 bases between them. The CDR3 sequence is CASSQGMGDSPLHF. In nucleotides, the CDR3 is TGTGCCAGCAGCCAAGGGATGGGCGATTCACCCCTCCACTTT.

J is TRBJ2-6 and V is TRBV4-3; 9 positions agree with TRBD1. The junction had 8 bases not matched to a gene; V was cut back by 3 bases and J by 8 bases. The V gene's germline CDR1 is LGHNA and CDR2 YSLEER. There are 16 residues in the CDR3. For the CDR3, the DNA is TGCGCCAGCAGCCAGGTACAGGGGGCTCCCCCCAACGTCCTGACTTTC. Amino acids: CASSQVQGAPPNVLTF.

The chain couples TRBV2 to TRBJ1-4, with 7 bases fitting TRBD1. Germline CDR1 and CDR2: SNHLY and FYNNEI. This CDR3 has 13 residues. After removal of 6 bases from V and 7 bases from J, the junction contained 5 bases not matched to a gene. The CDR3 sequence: CASSRQGLEKLFF. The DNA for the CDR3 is TGTGCCAGCAGCAGACAGGGTCTTGAAAAACTGTTTTTT.

The CDR3 is CSADRLMNTEAFF. CDR3 sequence (DNA): TGCAGCGCTGACAGGCTAATGAACACTGAAGCTTTCTTT. V is TRBV29-1 and J is TRBJ1-1; D is possibly TRBD1 (6 bases). The germline gives CDR1 SQVTM, CDR2 ANQGSEA. V was pared by 7 bases and J by 0 bases, with 12 bases between. The CDR3 consists of 13 residues.

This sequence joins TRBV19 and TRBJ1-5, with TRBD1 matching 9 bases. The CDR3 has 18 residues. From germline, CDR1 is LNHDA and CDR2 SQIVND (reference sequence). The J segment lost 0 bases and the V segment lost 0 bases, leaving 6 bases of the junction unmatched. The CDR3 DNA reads TGTGCCAGTAGTATAGATCGAGGGACAGGGACTAGCAATCAGCCCCAGCATTTT. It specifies CASSIDRGTGTSNQPQHF.

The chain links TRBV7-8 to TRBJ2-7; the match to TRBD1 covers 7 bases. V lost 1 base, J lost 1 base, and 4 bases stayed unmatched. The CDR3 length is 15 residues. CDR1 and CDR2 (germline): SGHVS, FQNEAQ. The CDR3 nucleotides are TGTGCCAGCAGCTTAGAGACAGGGTCGTCCTACGAGCAGTACTTC. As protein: CASSLETGSSYEQYF.

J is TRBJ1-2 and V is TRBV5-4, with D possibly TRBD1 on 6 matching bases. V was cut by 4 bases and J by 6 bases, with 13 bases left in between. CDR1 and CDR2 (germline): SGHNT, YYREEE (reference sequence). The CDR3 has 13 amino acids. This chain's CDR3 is CASSVQGPHGYTF. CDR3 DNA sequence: TGTGCCAGCAGCGTACAGGGCCCCCATGGCTACACCTTC.

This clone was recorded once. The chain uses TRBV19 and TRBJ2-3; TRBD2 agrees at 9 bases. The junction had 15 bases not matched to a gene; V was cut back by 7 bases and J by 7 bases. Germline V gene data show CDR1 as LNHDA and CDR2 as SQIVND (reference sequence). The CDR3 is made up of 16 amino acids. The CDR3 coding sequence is TGTGCCAGTAACCCGGCTATGGCGGGGGGGCGGAATACGCAGTATTTT. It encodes CASNPAMAGGRNTQYF.

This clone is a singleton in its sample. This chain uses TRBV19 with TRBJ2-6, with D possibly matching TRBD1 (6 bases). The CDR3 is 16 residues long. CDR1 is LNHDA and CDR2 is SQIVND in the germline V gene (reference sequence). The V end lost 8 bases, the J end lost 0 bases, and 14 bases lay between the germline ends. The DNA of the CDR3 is TGTGCCAGTGATGGCAGGGGCAGCTCTGGGGCCAACGTCCTGACTTTC. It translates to CASDGRGSSGANVLTF.

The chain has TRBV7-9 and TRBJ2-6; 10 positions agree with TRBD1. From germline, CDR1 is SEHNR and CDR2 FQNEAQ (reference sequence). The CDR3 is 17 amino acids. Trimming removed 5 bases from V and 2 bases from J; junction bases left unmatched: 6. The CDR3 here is CASSPRTGGTGANVLTF. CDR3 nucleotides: TGTGCCAGCAGCCCTCGGACAGGGGGGACTGGGGCCAACGTCCTGACTTTC.

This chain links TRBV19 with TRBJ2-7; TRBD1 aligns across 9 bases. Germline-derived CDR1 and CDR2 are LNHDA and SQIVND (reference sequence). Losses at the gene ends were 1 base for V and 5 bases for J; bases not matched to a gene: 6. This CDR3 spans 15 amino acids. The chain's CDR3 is CASSIGTGEENEQYF. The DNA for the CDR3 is TGTGCCAGTAGTATAGGGACAGGGGAAGAAAACGAGCAGTACTTC.

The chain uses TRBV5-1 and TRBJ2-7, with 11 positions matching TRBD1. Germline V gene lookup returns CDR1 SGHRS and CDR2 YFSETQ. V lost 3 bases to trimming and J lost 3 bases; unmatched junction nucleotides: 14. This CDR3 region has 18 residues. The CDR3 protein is CASSSNLPPGQGDYEQYF. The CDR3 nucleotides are TGCGCCAGCAGCTCCAACCTCCCTCCGGGACAGGGGGACTACGAGCAGTACTTC.

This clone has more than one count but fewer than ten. CDR3 nucleotides: TGTGCCAGCAGTTTGGGCGGACAGACCTACGAGCAGTACTTC. Translation: CASSLGGQTYEQYF. The rearrangement uses TRBV28 and TRBJ2-7; possibly TRBD1 for D (6 bases). The CDR3 is 14 residues long. The germline gives CDR1 MDHEN, CDR2 SYDVKM. Trimming removed 3 bases from V and 2 bases from J, with 11 bases in between.

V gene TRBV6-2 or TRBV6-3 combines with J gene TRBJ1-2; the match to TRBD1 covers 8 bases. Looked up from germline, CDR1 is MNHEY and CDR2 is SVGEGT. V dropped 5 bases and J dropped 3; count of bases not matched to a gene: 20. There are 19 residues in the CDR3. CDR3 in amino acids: CASSPYWGRGRVGHYGYTF. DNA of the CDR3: TGTGCCAGCAGTCCCTACTGGGGCAGGGGGCGCGTCGGTCACTATGGCTACACCTTC.

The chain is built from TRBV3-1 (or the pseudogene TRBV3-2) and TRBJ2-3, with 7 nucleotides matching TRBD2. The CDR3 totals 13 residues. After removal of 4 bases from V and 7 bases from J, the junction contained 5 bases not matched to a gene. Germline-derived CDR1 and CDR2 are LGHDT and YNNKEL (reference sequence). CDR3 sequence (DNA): TGTGCCAGCAGCCCTGGACTAGATAATACGCAGTATTTT. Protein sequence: CASSPGLDNTQYF.

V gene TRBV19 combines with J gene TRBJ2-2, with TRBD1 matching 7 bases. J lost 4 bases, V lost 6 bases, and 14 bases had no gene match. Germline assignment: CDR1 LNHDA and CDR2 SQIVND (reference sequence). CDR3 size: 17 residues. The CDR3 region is CASSPRGTPRFTGELFF. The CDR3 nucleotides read TGTGCCAGTAGCCCCAGGGGGACCCCGCGGTTCACCGGGGAGCTGTTTTTT.